This T cell receptor (beta chain) was captured in a study of blood T cell repertoires in COVID-19. Germline CDR1 is SNHLY and CDR2 is FYNNEI. The V gene lost 4 bases and the J gene lost 3 bases, with 19 bases spanning the gap. The length of the CDR3 is 18 residues. Authors' data handling: Amplification with reference gene primers provided the estimates of nucleated cell counts. Using immunoSEQ multiplex PCR, the repertoire was profiled, and TCRdb retains in-frame clones only, with some absent. From that table come the V and J calls and clone size; the DNA was used to work out D and trimming. The sample has a few hundred thousand clones; approximately 89% are singletons. This clone has a single count.

The sample comprised peripheral blood. This TCR was recovered from a woman in her 50s with COVID-19, enrolled during active disease. V gene TRBV2 combines with J gene TRBJ1-6; D possibly corresponds to TRBD1 (6 bases). CDR3 sequence reads: CASSVGRGLTFYNSPLHF. In DNA form, the CDR3 reads TGTGCCAGCAGTGTTGGCAGGGGCCTCACCTTCTATAATTCACCCCTCCACTTT. Combining the CDR3 with reference TRBV2 and TRBJ1-6 gives the whole variable domain EPEVTQTPSHQVTQMGQEVILRCVPISNHLYFYWYRQILGQKVEFLVSFYNNEISEKSEIFDDQFSVERPDGSNFTLKIRSTKLEDSAMYFCASSVGRGLTFYNSPLHFGNGTRLTVT.